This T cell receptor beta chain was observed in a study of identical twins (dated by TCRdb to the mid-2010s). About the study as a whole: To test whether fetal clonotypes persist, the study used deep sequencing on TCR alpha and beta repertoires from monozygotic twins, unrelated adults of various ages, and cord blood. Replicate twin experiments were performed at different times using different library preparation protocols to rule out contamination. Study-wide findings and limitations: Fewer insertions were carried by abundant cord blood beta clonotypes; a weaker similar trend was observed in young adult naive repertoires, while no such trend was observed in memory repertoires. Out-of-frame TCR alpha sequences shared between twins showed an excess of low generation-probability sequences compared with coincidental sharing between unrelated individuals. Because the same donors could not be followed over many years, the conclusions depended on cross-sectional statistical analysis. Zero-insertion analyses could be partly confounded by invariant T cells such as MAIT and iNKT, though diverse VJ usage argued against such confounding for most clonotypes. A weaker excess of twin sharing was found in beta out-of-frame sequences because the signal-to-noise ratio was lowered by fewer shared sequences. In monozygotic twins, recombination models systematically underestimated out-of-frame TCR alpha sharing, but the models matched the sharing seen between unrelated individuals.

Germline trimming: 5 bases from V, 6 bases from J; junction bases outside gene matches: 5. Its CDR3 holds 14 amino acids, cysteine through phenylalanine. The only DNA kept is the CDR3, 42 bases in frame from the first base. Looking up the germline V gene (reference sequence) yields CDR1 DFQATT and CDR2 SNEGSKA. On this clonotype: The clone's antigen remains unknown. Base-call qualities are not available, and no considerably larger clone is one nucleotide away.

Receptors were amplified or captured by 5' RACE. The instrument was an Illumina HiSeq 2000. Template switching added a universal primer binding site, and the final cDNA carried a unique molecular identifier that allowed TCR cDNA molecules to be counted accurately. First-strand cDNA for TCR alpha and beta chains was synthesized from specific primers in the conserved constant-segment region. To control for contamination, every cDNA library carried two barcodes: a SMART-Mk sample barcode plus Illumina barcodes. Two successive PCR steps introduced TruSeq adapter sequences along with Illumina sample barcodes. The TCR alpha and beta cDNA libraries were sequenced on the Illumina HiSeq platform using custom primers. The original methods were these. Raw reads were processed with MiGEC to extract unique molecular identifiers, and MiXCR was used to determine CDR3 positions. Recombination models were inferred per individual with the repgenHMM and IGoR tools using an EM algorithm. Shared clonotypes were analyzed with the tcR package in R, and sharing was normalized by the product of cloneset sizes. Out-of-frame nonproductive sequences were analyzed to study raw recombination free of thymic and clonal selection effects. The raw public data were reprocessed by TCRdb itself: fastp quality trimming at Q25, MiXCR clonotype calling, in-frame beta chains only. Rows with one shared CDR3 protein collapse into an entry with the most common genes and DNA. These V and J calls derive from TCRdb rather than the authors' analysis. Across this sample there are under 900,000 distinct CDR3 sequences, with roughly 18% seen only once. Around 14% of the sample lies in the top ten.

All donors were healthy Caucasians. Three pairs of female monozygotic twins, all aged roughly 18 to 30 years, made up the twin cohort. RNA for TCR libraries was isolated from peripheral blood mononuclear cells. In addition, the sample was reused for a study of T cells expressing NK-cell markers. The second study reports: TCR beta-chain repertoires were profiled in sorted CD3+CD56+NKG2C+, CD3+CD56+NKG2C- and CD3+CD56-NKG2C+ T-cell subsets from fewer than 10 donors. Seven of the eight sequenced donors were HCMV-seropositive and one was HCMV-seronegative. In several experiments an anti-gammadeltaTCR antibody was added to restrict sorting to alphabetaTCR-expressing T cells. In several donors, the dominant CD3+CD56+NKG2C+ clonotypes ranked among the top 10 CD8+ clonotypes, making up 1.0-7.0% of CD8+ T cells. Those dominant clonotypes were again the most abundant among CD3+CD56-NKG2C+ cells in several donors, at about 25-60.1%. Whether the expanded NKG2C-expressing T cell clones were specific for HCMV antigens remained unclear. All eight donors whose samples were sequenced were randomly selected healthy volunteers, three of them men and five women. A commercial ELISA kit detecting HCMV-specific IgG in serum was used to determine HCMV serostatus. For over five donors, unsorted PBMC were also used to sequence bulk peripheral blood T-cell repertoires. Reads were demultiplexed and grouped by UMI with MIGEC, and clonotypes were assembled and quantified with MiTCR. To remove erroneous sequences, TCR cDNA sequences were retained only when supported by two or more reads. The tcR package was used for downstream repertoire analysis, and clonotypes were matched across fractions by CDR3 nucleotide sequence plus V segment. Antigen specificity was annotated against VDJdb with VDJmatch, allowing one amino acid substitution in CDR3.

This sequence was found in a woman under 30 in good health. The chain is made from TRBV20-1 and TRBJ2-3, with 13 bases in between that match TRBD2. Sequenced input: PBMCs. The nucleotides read TGCAGTGCTTCGACTAGCGGGGGGAGGGATACGCAGTATTTT. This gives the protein CSASTSGGRDTQYF.